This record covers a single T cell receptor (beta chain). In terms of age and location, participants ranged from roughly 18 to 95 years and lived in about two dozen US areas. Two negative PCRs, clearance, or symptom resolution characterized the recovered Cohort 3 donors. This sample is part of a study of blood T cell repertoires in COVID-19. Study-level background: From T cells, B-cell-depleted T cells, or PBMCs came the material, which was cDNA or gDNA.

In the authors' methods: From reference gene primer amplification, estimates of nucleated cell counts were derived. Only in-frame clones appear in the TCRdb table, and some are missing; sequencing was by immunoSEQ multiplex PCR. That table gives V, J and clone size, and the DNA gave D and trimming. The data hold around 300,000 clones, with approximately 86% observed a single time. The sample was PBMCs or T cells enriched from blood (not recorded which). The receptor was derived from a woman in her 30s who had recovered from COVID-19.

CDR3 loop: CASSPHGTENTEAFF. In DNA form, the CDR3 reads TGTGCCAGCAGCCCTCACGGGACAGAGAACACTGAAGCTTTCTTT. The V gene is TRBV27, the J gene TRBJ1-1, with 7 positions matching TRBD1. Germline V gives CDR1 MNHEY, CDR2 SMNVEV (reference sequence). V dropped 6 bases and J dropped 1; count of bases not matched to a gene: 8. The CDR3 has 15 residues.